This TCR beta chain was captured in a study of early T cells in non-severe SARS-CoV-2 infection. Overall study: Chains from this unsorted whole-blood bulk RNA could not be paired.

V dropped 5 bases and J dropped 4; count of bases not matched to a gene: 4. Germline assignment: CDR1 MNHEY and CDR2 SVGAGI. The CDR3 spans 14 residues. Unique molecular identifiers (one per individual cDNA molecule) were attached. One entry per CDR3 protein results from TCRdb running MiXCR on the 5' RACE reads. The sample yields under 60,000 distinct CDR3 sequences, approximately 8% seen once. This clonotype was obtained from an adult who was a healthcare worker with PCR-confirmed SARS-CoV-2 infection or an uninfected control (not recorded which). The V gene is TRBV6-5, the J gene TRBJ1-1; 10 bases are shared with TRBD1. Sequences were obtained from whole blood. For the CDR3, the DNA is TGTGCCAGCAGTAAGACAGGGGGCCGCACTGAAGCTTTCTTT. Amino acid sequence: CASSKTGGRTEAFF.